The 16 T cell receptor beta chains in this list originate from one sample, sequenced in a study of T cell repertoires in cytomegalovirus infection. TCRdb reanalysed the reads using MiXCR and keeps one entry per CDR3 protein. The sample has hundreds of thousands of distinct CDR3 sequences; roughly 26% are singletons. The sample comprised CD8+ T cells from PBMCs. These receptors were obtained from a human donor in good health (CMV status not recorded). Some clones in this sample may be carry-over from other donors' samples.

Many counts were recorded for this clonotype. The rearrangement uses TRBV11-3 and TRBJ2-7; D is undetermined. Trimming removed 8 bases from V and 2 bases from J, with 10 bases in between. The CDR3 is 12 residues long. CDR1 and CDR2 (germline): SGHNT, YENEEA. CDR3 amino acids: CASETVPYEQYF. The CDR3 DNA reads as TGTGCCAGCGAGACGGTCCCCTACGAGCAGTACTTC.

This rearrangement joins TRBV20-1 to TRBJ1-1, with 8 nucleotides matching TRBD1. Losses at the gene ends were 8 bases for V and 5 bases for J; bases not matched to a gene: 4. Germline V gene sequence: CDR1 DFQATT, CDR2 SNEGSKA (reference sequence). This CDR3 has 11 amino acids. CDR3 DNA: TGCAGTTCGGACAGGGAGACTGAAGCTTTCTTT. Encoded protein: CSSDRETEAFF.

This clonotype was observed a few times. The chain links TRBV7-9 to TRBJ2-5; the D is unclear. V lost 4 bases, J lost 5 bases, and 11 bases lay in between. The CDR3 extends over 13 amino acids. Per the germline V gene, CDR1 is SEHNR and CDR2 is FQNEAQ (reference sequence). The CDR3 protein is CASSSQNGETQYF. DNA of the CDR3: TGTGCCAGCAGCTCCCAGAATGGGGAGACCCAGTACTTC.

The V and J genes are TRBV29-1 and TRBJ1-1; D remains unclear. Between the trimmed V and J ends, which lost 4 bases and 9 bases, there was a span of 15 bases. CDR3 length: 12 amino acids. From germline, CDR1 is SQVTM and CDR2 ANQGSEA. In nucleotides, the CDR3 is TGCAGCGTTGTCGATGGAGGTCTTCAAGCTTTCTTT. The encoded protein is CSVVDGGLQAFF. The variable domain in full, with the rest retrieved from reference TRBV29-1 and TRBJ1-1, is SAVISQKPSRDICQRGTSLTIQCQVDSQVTMMFWYRQQPGQSLTLIATANQGSEATYESGFVIDKFPISRPNLTFSTLTVSNMSPEDSSIYLCSVVDGGLQAFFGQGTRLTVV.

Only a few counts were recorded for this clonotype. V gene TRBV14 combines with J gene TRBJ2-1; D unclear. The V gene lost 0 bases and the J gene lost 5 bases, with 14 bases spanning the gap. Germline values: CDR1 SGHDN, CDR2 FVKESK. The CDR3 extends over 16 amino acids. CDR3 protein: CASSQEGRNMNNEQFF. CDR3 nucleotide sequence: TGTGCCAGCAGCCAAGAAGGACGGAATATGAACAATGAGCAGTTCTTC. Using reference TRBV14 and TRBJ2-1 for the parts outside the CDR3, the full variable domain is EAGVTQFPSHSVIEKGQTVTLRCDPISGHDNLYWYRRVMGKEIKFLLHFVKESKQDESGMPNNRFLAERTGGTYSTLKVQPAELEDSGVYFCASSQEGRNMNNEQFFGPGTRLTVL.

Comments on this clonotype: An end of the junction differs from the germline gene, which may be a read error. The rearrangement links TRBV23-1 to TRBJ2-2; perhaps TRBD1 as D (6 bases). TRBV23-1 is flagged as an ORF with uncertain function. The CDR3 loop spans 17 amino acids. This CDR3 reads CASSQTEDSANAGELFF. CDR3 bases: TGCGCCAGCAGTCAAACCGAGGACAGCGCGAACGCCGGGGAGCTGTTTTTT.

The chain carries TRBV27 and TRBJ1-1; D is undetermined. The CDR3 has 13 amino acids. Trimming stripped 3 bases from V and 5 bases from J, with 10 bases between. Germline CDR1 is MNHEY and CDR2 is SMNVEV (reference sequence). CDR3 in amino acids: CASSLGLETEAFF. As DNA, the CDR3 is TGTGCCAGCAGTTTGGGGTTAGAGACTGAAGCTTTCTTT.

This clonotype was detected many times. V gene TRBV7-3 combines with J gene TRBJ2-1; tentative D call: TRBD2 (5 bases). Trimming removed 4 bases from V and 5 bases from J, with 15 bases in between. Germline loops: CDR1 SGHTA, CDR2 FQGTGA. CDR3 length equals 15 residues. The CDR3 region has the DNA TGTGCCAGCAGCTCGGACTTTCGACCTAACAATGAGCAGTTCTTC. It yields the protein CASSSDFRPNNEQFF.

For this clonotype: It may be a read error: a sequence one base away is much more abundant. The chain employs TRBV7-6 and TRBJ1-1; the match to TRBD1 covers 7 bases. The V segment lost 10 bases and the J segment 7 bases; nucleotides outside the gene matches: 6. Germline CDR1 reads SGHVS; CDR2 reads FNYEAQ. The CDR3 is 11 residues long. CDR3 nucleotide sequence: TGTGCCATCCTCAGGGGGAATGAAGCTTTCTTT. Its translation: CAILRGNEAFF. Looking up the rest from reference TRBV7-6 and TRBJ1-1 gives the full variable domain: GAGVSQSPRYKVTKRGQDVALRCDPISGHVSLYWYRQALGQGPEFLTYFNYEAQQDKSGLPNDRFSAERPEGSISTLTIQRTEQRDSAMYRCAILRGNEAFFGQGTRLTVV.

The chain links TRBV7-9 to TRBJ2-2, with 7 nucleotides matching TRBD1. CDR1 is SEHNR, CDR2 FQNEAQ, per germline (reference sequence). The CDR3 is 15 amino acids. V was pared by 5 bases and J by 5 bases, with 8 bases of the junction left unmatched. The chain's CDR3 is CASSTRQGRTGELFF. CDR3 nucleotides: TGTGCCAGCAGCACCCGACAGGGAAGAACCGGGGAGCTGTTTTTT.

The J gene is TRBJ2-1, the V gene TRBV5-4; the D is unclear. Trimming left V 4 bases short and J 2 bases short, with 10 bases between. CDR1 and CDR2 from the germline V gene are SGHNT and YYREEE (reference sequence). This CDR3 comprises 14 residues. DNA for the CDR3: TGTGCCAGCAGCACCGGGCCCCCCTACAATGAGCAGTTCTTC. Its translation: CASSTGPPYNEQFF.

V usage is TRBV14 and J usage is TRBJ2-3; a possible D gene is TRBD1 (5 bases). V was shortened by 2 bases and J by 3 bases, with 12 bases between the two germline ends. The CDR3 contains 15 residues. CDR1 is SGHDN and CDR2 is FVKESK in the germline V gene. The CDR3 coding sequence is TGTGCCAGCAGCCAATATACAGGATTGACAGATACGCAGTATTTT. It yields the protein CASSQYTGLTDTQYF.

The V call is TRBV13, the J call TRBJ2-3, with D unresolved. Per germline, CDR1 PRHDT and CDR2 FYEKMQ (reference sequence). V dropped 7 bases and J dropped 1 base, with 12 bases sitting between them. The length of the CDR3 is 14 residues. The CDR3 spells CASNFPSGTDTQYF. The CDR3 DNA sequence: TGTGCCAGCAACTTCCCCAGCGGCACAGATACGCAGTATTTT.

This clonotype was detected ten times or more. This chain uses TRBV7-8 with TRBJ2-7; no clear D gene. Germline V gives CDR1 SGHVS, CDR2 FQNEAQ. The CDR3 contains 12 residues. The V end was cut by 0 bases, the J end by 5 bases, with 5 bases between. The CDR3 sequence is CASSLAQDEQYF. DNA of the CDR3: TGTGCCAGCAGCTTAGCGCAGGACGAGCAGTACTTC.

CDR3 DNA: TGTGCCAGCATCAGGGTTGAAGCTTTCTTT. Protein product: CASIRVEAFF. The rearrangement uses TRBV28 and TRBJ1-1, with D possibly being TRBD1 (5 bases). Germline CDR1 is MDHEN and CDR2 is SYDVKM. CDR3 length: 10 amino acids. Trimming shortened V by 7 bases and J by 7 bases, and 7 bases separated the two germline ends.

The V and J genes are TRBV5-1 and TRBJ2-2, with 7 bases aligning to TRBD1. Trimming took 4 bases from V and 4 from J; bases not matched to a gene: 13. Germline-derived CDR1 and CDR2 are SGHRS and YFSETQ. The CDR3 contains 17 residues. In nucleotides, the CDR3 is TGCGCCAGCAGCACCCAGACCGGGACAGAAATCACCGGGGAGCTGTTTTTT. It codes for CASSTQTGTEITGELFF.